This T cell receptor (beta chain) comes out of a study of CD8+ T cells in alopecia areata. The V end was cut by 11 bases, the J end by 3 bases, with 11 bases between. The CDR3 length is 11 residues. Germline V lookup: CDR1 MDHEN, CDR2 SYDVKM. This clone has a handful of counts. Its antigen is not identified. After isolation, RNA underwent reverse transcription to generate cDNA as the sequencing template. TCRdb keeps only in-frame clones here, not all; method: immunoSEQ multiplex PCR. The sample comprises about 150,000 clones, 62% of which are singletons, and 35% to 40% rests with the top ten. Whole-study results and caveats: Lesional scalp, especially alopecia totalis/universalis, showed higher clonality than normal scalp. Patients shared TCRs less clearly than mice did, possibly owing to HLA.

The TCR originated in a human donor in good health. V gene TRBV28 combines with J gene TRBJ2-7, with a weak D call TRBD1 (6 bases). The material sequenced was CD8+ T cells sorted from blood. The DNA for the CDR3 is TGTGCCGGGGGACACGGCTACGAGCAGTACTTC. The encoded protein is CAGGHGYEQYF. The complete variable domain, with remaining parts taken from reference TRBV28 and TRBJ2-7, reads DVKVTQSSRYLVKRTGEKVFLECVQDMDHENMFWYRQDPGLGLRLIYFSYDVKMKEKGDIPEGYSVSREKKERFSLILESASTNQTSMYLCAGGHGYEQYFGPGTRLTVT.